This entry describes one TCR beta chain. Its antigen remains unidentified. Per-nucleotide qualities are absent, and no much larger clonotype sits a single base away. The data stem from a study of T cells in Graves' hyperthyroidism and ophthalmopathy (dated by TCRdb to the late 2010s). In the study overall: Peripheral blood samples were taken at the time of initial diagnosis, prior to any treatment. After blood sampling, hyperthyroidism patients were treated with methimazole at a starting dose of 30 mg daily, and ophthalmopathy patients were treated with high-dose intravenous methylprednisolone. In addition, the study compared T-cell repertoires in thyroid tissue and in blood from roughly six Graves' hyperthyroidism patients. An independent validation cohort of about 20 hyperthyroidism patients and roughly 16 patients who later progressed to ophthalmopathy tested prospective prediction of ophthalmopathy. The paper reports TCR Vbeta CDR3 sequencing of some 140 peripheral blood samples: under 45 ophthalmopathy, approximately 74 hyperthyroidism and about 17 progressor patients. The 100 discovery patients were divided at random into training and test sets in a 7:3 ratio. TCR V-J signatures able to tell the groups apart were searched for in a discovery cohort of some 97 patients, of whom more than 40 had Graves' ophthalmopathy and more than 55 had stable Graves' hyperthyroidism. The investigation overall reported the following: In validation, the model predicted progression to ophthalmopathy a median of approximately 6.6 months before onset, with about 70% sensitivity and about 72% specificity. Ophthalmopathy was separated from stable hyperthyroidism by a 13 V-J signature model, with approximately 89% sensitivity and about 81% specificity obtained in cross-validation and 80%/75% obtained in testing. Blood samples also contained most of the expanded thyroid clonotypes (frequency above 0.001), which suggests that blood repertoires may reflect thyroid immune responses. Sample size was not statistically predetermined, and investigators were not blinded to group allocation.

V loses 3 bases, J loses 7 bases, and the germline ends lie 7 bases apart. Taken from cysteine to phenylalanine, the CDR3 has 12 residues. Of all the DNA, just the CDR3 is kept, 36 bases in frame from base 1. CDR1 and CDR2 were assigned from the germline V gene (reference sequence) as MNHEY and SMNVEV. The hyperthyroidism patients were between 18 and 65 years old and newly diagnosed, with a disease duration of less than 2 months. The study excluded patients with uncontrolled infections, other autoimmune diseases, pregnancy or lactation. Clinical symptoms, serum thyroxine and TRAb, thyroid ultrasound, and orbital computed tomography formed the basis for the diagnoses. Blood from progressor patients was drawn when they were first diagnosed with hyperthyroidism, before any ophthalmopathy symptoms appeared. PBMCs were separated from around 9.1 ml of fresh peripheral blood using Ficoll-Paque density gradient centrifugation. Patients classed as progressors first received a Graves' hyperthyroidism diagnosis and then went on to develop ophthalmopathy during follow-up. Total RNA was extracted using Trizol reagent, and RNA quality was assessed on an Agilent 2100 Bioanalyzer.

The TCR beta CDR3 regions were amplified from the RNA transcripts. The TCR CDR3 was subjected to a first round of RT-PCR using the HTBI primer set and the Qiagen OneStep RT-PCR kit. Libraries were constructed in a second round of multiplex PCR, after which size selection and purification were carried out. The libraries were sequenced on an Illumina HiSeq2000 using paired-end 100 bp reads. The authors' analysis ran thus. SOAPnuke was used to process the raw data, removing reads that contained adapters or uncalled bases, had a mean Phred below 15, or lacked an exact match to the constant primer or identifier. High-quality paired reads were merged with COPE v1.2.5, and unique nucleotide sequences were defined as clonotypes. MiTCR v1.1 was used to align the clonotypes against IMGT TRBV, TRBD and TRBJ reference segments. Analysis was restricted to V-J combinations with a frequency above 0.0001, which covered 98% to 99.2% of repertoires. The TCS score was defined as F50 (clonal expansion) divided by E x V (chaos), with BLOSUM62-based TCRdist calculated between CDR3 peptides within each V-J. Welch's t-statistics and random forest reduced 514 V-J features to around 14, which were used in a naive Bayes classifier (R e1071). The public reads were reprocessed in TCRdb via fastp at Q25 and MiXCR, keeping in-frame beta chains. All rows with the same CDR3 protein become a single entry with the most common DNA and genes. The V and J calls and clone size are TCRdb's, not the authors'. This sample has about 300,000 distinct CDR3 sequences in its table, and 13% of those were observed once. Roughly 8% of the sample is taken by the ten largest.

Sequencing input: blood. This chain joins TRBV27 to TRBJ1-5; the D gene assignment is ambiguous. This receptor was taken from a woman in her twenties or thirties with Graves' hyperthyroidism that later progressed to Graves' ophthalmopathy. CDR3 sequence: CASSFSGQPQHF. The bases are TGTGCCAGCAGTTTCTCAGGACAGCCCCAGCATTTT.